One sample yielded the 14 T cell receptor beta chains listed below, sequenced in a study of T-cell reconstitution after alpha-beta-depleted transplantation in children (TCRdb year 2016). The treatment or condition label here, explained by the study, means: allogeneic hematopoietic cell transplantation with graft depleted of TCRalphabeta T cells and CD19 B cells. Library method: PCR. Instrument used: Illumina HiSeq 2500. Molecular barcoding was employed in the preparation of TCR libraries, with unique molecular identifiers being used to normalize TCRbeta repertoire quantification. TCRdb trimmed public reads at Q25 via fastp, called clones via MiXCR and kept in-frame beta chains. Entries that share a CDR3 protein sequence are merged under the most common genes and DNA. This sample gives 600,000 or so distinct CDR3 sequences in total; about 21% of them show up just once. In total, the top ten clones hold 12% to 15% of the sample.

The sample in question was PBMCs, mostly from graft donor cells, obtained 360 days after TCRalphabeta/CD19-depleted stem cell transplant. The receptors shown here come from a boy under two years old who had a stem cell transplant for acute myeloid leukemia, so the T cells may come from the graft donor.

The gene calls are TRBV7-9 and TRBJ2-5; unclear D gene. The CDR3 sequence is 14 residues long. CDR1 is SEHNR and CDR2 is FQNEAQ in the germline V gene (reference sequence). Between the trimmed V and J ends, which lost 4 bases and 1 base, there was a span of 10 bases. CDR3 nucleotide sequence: TGTGCCAGCAGCTCCTCACAGTCCCAAGAGACCCAGTACTTC. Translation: CASSSSQSQETQYF. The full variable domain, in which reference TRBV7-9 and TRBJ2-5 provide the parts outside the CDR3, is DTGVSQNPRHKITKRGQNVTFRCDPISEHNRLYWYRQTLGQGPEFLTYFQNEAQLEKSRLLSDRFSAERPKGSFSTLEIQRTEQGDSAMYLCASSSSQSQETQYFGPGTRLLVL.

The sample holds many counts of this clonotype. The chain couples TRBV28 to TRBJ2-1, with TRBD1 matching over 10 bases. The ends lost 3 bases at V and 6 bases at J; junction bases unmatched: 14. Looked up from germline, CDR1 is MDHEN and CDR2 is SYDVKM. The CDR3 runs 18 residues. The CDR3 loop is CASSLGLGTGVFINEQFF. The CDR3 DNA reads TGTGCCAGCAGTTTGGGATTAGGGACAGGGGTTTTTATCAATGAGCAGTTCTTC.

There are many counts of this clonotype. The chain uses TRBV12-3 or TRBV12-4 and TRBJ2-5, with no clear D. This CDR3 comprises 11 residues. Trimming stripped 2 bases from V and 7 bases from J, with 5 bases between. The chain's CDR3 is CASSLRGTQYF. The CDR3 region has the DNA TGTGCCAGCAGTTTAAGAGGGACCCAGTACTTC.

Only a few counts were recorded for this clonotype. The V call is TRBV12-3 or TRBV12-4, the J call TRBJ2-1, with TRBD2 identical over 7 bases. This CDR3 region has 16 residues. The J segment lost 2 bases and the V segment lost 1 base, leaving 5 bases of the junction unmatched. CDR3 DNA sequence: TGTGCCAGCAGTTTAGGGGGGGGATCCCCCTACAATGAGCAGTTCTTC. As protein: CASSLGGGSPYNEQFF.

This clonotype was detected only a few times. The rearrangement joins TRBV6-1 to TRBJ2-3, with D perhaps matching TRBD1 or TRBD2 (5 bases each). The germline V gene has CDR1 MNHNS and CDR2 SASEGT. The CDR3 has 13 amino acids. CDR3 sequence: CAAGQGRADTQYF. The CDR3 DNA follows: TGTGCGGCGGGTCAGGGAAGAGCAGATACGCAGTATTTT.

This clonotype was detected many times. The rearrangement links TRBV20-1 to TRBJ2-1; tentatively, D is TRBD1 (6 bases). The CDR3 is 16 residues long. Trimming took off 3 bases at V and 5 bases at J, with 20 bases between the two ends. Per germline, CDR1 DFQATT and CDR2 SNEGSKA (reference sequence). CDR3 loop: CSARVFTGKFNNEQFF. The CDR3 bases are TGCAGTGCTAGGGTTTTCACAGGGAAGTTCAACAATGAGCAGTTCTTC.

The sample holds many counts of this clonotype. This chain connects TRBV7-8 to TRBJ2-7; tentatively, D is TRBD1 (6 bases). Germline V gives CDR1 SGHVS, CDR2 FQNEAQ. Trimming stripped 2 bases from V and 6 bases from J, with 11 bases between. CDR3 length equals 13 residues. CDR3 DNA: TGTGCCAGCAGCTTACCAACAGGGTCCGAGCAGTACTTC. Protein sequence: CASSLPTGSEQYF.

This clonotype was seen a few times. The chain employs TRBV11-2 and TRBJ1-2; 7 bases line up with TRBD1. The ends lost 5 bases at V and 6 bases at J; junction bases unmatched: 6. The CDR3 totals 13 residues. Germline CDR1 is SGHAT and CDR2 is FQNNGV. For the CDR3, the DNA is TGTGCCAGCAGCCCCGACAGGGCCGATGGCTACACCTTC. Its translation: CASSPDRADGYTF.

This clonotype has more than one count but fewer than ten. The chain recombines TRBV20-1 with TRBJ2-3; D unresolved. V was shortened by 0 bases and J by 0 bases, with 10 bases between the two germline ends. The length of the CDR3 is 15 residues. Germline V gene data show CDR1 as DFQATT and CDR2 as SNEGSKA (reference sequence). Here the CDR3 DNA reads TGCAGTGCTAGAGATTCCGTAACTAGCACAGATACGCAGTATTTT. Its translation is CSARDSVTSTDTQYF.

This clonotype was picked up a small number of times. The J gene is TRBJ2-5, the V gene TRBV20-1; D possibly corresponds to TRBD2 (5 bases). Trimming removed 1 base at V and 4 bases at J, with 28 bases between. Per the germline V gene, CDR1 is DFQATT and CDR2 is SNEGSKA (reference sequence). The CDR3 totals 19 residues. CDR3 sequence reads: CSARGMLADNLENLETQYF. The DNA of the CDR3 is TGCAGTGCTAGAGGAATGCTAGCCGACAACCTTGAAAACTTAGAGACCCAGTACTTC.

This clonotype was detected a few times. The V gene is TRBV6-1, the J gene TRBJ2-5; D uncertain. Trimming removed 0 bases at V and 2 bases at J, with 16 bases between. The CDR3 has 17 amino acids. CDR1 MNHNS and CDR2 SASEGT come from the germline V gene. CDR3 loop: CASSEAFDGPPQETQYF. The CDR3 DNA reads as TGTGCCAGCAGTGAAGCATTTGACGGGCCCCCGCAAGAGACCCAGTACTTC.

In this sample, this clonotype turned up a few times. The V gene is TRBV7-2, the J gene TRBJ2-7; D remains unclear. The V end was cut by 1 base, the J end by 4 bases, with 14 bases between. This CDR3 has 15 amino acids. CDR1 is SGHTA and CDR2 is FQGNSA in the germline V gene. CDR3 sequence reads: CASSLGNSVGYEQYF. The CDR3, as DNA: TGTGCCAGCAGCTTAGGGAATTCCGTGGGGTACGAGCAGTACTTC. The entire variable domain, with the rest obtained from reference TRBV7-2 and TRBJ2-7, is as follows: GAGVSQSPSNKVTEKGKDVELRCDPISGHTALYWYRQSLGQGLEFLIYFQGNSAPDKSGLPSDRFSAERTGGSVSTLTIQRTQQEDSAVYLCASSLGNSVGYEQYFGPGTRLTVT.

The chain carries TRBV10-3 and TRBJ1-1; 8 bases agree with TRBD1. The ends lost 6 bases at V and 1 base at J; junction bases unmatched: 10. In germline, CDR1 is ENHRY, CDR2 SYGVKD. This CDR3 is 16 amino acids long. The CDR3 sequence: CAISLTGEGANTEAFF. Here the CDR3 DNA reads TGTGCCATCAGCTTGACAGGGGAGGGAGCGAACACTGAAGCTTTCTTT.

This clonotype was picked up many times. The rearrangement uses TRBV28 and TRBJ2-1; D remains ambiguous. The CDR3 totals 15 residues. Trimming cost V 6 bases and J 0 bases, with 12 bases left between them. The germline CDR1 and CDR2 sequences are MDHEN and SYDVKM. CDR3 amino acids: CASREYPSSYNEQFF. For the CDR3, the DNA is TGTGCCAGCAGGGAGTACCCGAGCTCCTACAATGAGCAGTTCTTC. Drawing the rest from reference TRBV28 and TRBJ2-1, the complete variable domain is DVKVTQSSRYLVKRTGEKVFLECVQDMDHENMFWYRQDPGLGLRLIYFSYDVKMKEKGDIPEGYSVSREKKERFSLILESASTNQTSMYLCASREYPSSYNEQFFGPGTRLTVL.